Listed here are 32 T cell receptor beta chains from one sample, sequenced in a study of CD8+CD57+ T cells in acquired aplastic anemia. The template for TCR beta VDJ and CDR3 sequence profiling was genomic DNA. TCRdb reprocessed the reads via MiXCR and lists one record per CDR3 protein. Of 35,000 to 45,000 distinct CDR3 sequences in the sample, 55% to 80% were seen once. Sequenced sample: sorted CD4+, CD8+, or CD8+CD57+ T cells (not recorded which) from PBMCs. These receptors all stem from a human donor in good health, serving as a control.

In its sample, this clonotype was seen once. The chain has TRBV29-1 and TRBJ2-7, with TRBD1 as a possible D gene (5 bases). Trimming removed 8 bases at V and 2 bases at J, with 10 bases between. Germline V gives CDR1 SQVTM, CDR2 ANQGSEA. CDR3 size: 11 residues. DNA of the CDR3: TGCAGCTATAAGGGGACCTACGAGCAGTACTTC. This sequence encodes CSYKGTYEQYF.

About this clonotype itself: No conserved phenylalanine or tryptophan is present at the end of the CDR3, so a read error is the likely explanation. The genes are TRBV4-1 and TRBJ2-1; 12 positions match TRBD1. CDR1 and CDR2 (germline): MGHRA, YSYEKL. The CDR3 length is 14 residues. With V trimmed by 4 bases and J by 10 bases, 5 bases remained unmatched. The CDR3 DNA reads TGCGCCAGCAGCCTAGGGACAGGGGGCAACGAGCAGTTCCTC. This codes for CASSLGTGGNEQFL.

CDR3 sequence reads: CASSSGVRDTQYF. CDR3 DNA sequence: TGTGCCAGCAGCTCGGGGGTCAGGGATACGCAGTATTTT. V and J are TRBV7-9 and TRBJ2-3; D is possibly TRBD2 (6 bases). The germline V gene has CDR1 SEHNR and CDR2 FQNEAQ (reference sequence). Trimming shortened V by 4 bases and J by 6 bases, and 11 bases separated the two germline ends. The CDR3 loop spans 13 amino acids.

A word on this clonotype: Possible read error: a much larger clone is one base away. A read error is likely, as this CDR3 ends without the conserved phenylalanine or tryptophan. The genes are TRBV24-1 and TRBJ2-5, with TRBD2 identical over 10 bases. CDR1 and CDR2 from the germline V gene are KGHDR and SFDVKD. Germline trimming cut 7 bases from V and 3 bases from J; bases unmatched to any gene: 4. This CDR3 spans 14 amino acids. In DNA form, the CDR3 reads TGTGCCACCAGGATGCTAGCGGGGGAAGAGACCCAGTACCTC. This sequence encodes CATRMLAGEETQYL.

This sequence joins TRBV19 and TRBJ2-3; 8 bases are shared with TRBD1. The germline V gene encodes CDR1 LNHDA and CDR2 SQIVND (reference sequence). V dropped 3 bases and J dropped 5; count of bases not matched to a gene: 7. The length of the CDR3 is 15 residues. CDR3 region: CASSMRQGAVDTQYF. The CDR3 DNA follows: TGTGCCAGTAGTATGCGTCAGGGGGCCGTAGATACGCAGTATTTT.

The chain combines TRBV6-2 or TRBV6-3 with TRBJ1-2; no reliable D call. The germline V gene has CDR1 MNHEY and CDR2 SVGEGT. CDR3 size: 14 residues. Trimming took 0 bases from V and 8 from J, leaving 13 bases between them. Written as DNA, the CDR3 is TGTGCCAGCAGTTACTCCCCCGCGTTGGGCGGCTACACCTTC. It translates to CASSYSPALGGYTF.

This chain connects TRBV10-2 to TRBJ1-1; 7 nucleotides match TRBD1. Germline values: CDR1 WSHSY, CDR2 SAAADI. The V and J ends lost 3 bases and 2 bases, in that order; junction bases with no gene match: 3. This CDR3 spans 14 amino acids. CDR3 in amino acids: CASSENRGNTEAFF. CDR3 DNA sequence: TGCGCCAGCAGTGAAAACAGGGGAAACACTGAAGCTTTCTTT.

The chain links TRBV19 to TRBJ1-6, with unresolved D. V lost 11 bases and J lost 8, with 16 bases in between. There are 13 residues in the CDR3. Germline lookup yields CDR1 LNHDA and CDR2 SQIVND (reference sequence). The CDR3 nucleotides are TGTGCCTGGAGTGGAGGGCCCGATTCACCCCTCCACTTT. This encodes CAWSGGPDSPLHF.

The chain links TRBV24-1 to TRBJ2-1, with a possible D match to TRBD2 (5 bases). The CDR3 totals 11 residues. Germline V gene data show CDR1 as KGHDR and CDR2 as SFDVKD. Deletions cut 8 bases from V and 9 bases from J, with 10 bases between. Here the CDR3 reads CATKAEGEQFF. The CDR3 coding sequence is TGTGCCACCAAGGCAGAGGGTGAGCAGTTCTTC.

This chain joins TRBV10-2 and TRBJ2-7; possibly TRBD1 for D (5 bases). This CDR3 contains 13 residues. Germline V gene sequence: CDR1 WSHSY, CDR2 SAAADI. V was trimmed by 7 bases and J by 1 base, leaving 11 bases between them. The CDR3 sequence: CASTSTVSYEQYF. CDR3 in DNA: TGCGCCAGCACTTCGACAGTATCCTACGAGCAGTACTTC.

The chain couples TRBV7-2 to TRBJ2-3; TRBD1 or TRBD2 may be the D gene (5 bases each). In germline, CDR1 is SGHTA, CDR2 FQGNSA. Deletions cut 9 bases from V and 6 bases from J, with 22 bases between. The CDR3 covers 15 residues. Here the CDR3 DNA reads TGTGCCAGTAGTATCGGGGCCCGGGGAAGGGATACGCAGTATTTT. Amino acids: CASSIGARGRDTQYF.

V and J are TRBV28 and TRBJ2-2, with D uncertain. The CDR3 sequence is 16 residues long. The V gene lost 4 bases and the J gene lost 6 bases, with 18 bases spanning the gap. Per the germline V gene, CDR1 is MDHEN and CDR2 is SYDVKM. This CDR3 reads CASSYVPGRASGELFF. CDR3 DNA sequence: TGTGCCAGCAGTTATGTCCCCGGACGGGCGTCCGGGGAGCTGTTTTTT.

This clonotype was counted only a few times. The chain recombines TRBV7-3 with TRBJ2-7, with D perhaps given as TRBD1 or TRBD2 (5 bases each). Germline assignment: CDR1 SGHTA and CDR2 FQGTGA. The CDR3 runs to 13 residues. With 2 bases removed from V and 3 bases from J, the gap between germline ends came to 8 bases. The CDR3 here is CASSLGGGYEQYF. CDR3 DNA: TGTGCCAGCAGCTTAGGTGGGGGCTACGAGCAGTACTTC.

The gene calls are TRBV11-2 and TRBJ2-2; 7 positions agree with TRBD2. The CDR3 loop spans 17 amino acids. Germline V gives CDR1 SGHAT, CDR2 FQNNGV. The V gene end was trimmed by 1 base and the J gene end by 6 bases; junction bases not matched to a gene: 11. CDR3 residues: CASSLGGAGAIAGELFF. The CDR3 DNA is TGTGCCAGCAGCTTAGGGGGTGCGGGAGCTATTGCCGGGGAGCTGTTTTTT.

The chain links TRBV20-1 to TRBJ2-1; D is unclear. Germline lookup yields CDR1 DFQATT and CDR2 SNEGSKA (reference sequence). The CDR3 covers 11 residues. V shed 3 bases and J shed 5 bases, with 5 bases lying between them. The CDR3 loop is CSASPNNEQFF. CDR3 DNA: TGCAGTGCTAGCCCGAACAATGAGCAGTTCTTC.

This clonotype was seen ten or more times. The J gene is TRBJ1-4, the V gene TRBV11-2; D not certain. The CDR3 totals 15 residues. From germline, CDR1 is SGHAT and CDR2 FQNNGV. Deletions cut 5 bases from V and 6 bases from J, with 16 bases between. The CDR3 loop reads CASSPSVRSDEKLFF. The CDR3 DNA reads TGTGCCAGCAGCCCCTCCGTGAGGTCGGATGAAAAACTGTTTTTT.

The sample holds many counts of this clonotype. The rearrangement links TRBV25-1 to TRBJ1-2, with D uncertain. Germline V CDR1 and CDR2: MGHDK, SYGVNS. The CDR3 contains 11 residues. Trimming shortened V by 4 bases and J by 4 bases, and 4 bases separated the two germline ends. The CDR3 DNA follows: TGTGCCAGCAGTGGAAGCTATGGCTACACCTTC. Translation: CASSGSYGYTF.

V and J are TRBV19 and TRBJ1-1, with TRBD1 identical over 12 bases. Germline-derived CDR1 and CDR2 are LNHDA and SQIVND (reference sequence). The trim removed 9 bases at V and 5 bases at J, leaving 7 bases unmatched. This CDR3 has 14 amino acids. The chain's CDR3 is CASPGQGARTEAFF. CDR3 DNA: TGTGCCAGCCCGGGACAGGGGGCTAGAACTGAAGCTTTCTTT.

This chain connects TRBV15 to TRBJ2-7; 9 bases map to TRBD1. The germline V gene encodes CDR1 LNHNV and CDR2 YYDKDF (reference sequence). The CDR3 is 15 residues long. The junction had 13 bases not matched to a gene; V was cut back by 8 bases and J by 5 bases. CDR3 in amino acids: CATQGRDRVLNEQYF. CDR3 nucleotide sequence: TGTGCCACCCAAGGCCGGGACAGGGTATTGAACGAGCAGTACTTC. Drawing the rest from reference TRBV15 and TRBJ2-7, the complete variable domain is DAMVIQNPRYQVTQFGKPVTLSCSQTLNHNVMYWYQQKSSQAPKLLFHYYDKDFNNEADTPDNFQSRRPNTSFCFLDIRSPGLGDTAMYLCATQGRDRVLNEQYFGPGTRLTVT.

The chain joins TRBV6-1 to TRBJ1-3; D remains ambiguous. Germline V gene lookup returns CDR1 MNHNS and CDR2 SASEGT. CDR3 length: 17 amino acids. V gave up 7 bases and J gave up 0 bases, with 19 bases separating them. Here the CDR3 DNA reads TGTGCCAGCACTCTCCTCGGGGTCCCTAGCTCTGGAAACACCATATATTTT. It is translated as CASTLLGVPSSGNTIYF.

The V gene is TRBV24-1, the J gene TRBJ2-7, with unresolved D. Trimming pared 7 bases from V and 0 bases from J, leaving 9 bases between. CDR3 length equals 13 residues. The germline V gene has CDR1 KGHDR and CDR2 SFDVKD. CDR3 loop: CATRGAGSYEQYF. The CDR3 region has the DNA TGTGCCACCAGAGGAGCAGGCTCCTACGAGCAGTACTTC.

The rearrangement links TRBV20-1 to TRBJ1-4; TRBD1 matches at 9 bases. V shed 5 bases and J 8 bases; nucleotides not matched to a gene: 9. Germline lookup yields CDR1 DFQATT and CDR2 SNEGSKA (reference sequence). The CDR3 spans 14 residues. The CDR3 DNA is TGCAGTGCTGGAGGGGGACAGGGAGGCGAAAAACTGTTTTTT. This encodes CSAGGGQGGEKLFF.

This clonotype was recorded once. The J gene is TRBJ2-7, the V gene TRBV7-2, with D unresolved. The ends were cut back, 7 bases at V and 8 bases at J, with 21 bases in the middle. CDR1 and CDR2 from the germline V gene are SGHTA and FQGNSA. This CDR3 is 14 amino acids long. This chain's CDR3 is CASTPVRSPLQQYF. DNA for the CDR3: TGTGCCAGCACCCCCGTCAGGTCCCCTTTGCAGCAGTACTTC.

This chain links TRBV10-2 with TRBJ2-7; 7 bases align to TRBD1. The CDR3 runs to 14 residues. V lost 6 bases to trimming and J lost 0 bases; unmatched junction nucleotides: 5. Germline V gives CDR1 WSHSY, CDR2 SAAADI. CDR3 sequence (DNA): TGCGCCAGCAGCCGGGACAGCCACTCCTACGAGCAGTACTTC. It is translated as CASSRDSHSYEQYF.

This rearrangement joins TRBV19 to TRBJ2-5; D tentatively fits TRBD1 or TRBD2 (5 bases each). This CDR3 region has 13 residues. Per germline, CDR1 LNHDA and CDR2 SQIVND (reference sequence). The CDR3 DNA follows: TGTGGAAAGGGCTTTACAGGAGGAGAGACCCAGTACTTC. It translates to CGKGFTGGETQYF.

The CDR3 here is CASSVAHRGQNTEAFF. The CDR3 DNA sequence: TGTGCCAGCAGCGTAGCCCACAGGGGGCAAAACACTGAAGCTTTCTTT. The rearrangement uses TRBV9 and TRBJ1-1; 9 nucleotides align to TRBD1. J lost 2 bases, V lost 0 bases, and 5 bases had no gene match. CDR1 and CDR2 (germline): SGDLS, YYNGEE. This CDR3 has 16 amino acids.

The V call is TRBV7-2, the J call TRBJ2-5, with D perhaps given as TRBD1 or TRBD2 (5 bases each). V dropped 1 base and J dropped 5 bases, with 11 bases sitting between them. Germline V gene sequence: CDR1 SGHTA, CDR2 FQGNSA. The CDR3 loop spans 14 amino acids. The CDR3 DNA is TGTGCCAGCAGCTTAGGGGGGTCCACCGAGACCCAGTACTTC. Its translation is CASSLGGSTETQYF.

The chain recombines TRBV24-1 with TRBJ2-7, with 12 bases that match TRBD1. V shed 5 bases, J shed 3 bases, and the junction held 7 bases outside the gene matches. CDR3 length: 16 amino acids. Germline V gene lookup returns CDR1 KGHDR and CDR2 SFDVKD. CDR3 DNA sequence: TGTGCCACCAGTGCCTGGGGGACAGGGGGCTTCTACGAGCAGTACTTC. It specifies CATSAWGTGGFYEQYF.

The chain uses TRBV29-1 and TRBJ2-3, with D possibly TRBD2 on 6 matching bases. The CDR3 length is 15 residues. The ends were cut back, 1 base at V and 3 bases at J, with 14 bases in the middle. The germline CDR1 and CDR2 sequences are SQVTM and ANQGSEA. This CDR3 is CSVEGASVGTDTQYF. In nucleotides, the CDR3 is TGCAGCGTTGAAGGGGCTAGCGTGGGGACAGATACGCAGTATTTT.

DNA of the CDR3: TGCAGTGCCAAAAAGGCGGGCAGTTACACTGAAGCTTTCTTT. Its translation is CSAKKAGSYTEAFF. This sequence joins TRBV20-1 and TRBJ1-1; D is undetermined. V lost 6 bases and J 3 bases, leaving 17 bases between the germline ends. The CDR3 is 14 residues long. The V gene's germline CDR1 is DFQATT and CDR2 SNEGSKA (reference sequence).

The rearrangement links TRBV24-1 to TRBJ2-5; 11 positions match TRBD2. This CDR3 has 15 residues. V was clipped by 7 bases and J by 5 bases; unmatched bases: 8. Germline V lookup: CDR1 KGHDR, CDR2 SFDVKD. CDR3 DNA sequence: TGTGCCACCAGGATGCTAGCGGGGGGCCAGGAGACCCAGTACTTC. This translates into CATRMLAGGQETQYF.

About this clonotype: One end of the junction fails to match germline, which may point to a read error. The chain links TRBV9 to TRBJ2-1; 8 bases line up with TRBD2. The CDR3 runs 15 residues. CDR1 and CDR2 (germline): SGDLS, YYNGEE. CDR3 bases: TGTGTCAGCAGCGCCGACGGATCCGGGGGGGCTGAGCAGCTCTTC. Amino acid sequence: CVSSADGSGGAEQLF.